Listed below are T cell receptor beta chains from one sample, sequenced in a study of CD8+CD57+ T cells in acquired aplastic anemia. TCRdb re-called the reads with MiXCR, one entry per CDR3 protein. The repertoire holds around 130,000 distinct CDR3 sequences, with 58% as singletons. The sequenced sample was sorted CD4+, CD8+, or CD8+CD57+ T cells (not recorded which) from PBMCs. These receptors were collected from a human donor with aplastic anemia. CDR3s include the opening cysteine and the closing phenylalanine or tryptophan. The order of the fields is J gene, clone size, D gene, V gene, CDR3 DNA, CDR3 protein. A D gene is named only where the DNA matches it firmly. Some rows mark clone size as missing; the rest say once, few, many or name a class of expanded clone.

J: TRBJ1-1
size: few
D: NA
V: TRBV19
DNA: TGTGCCAGTAGGGGGGGCAGCTTGAACACTGAAGCTTTCTTT
CDR3: CASRGGSLNTEAFF

J: TRBJ1-5
size: NA
D: NA
V: TRBV10-3
DNA: TGTGCCATCAGTGTGGGAGCGAATCAGCCCCAGCATTTT
CDR3: CAISVGANQPQHF

J: TRBJ2-7
size: NA
D: TRBD1
V: TRBV24-1
DNA: TGTGCCACCAGAAACGCCGGGACAGGGGTCGAGCAGTACTTC
CDR3: CATRNAGTGVEQYF

J: TRBJ2-5
size: NA
D: NA
V: TRBV3-1
DNA: TGTGCCAGCAGCCCCCCTGGGAGCTGGACCCAGTACTTC
CDR3: CASSPPGSWTQYF

J: TRBJ2-7
size: few
D: TRBD2
V: TRBV20-1
DNA: TGCAGTGCTAGAGGACAGGGGACTAGCGAATACTACGAGCAGTACTTC
CDR3: CSARGQGTSEYYEQYF

J: TRBJ2-2
size: NA
D: NA
V: TRBV14
DNA: TGTGCCAGCAGCGGAGGACGGAACACCGGGGAGCTGTTTTTT
CDR3: CASSGGRNTGELFF

J: TRBJ2-7
size: NA
D: NA
V: TRBV12-3/TRBV12-4
DNA: TGTGCCAGCTGCGAGGGGCGGGGCTTCGGCTACGAGCAGTACTTC
CDR3: CASCEGRGFGYEQYF

J: TRBJ1-1
size: NA
D: NA
V: TRBV20-1
DNA: TGCAGTGCGCCCCGGGGGAACACTGAAGCTTTCTTT
CDR3: CSAPRGNTEAFF

J: TRBJ1-1
size: NA
D: NA
V: TRBV10-3
DNA: TGTGCCATCAGTGTCGGGCTTTCCGATGGGGCTTTCTTT
CDR3: CAISVGLSDGAFF

J: TRBJ2-4
size: few
D: NA
V: TRBV5-1
DNA: TGCGCCAGCAGCGGGAGCCAAAACATTCAGTACTTC
CDR3: CASSGSQNIQYF

J: TRBJ2-7
size: NA
D: NA
V: TRBV19
DNA: TGTGCCAGTAGTATCGGCGGGACAGCCTACGAGCAGTACTTC
CDR3: CASSIGGTAYEQYF

J: TRBJ2-7
size: NA
D: NA
V: TRBV7-9
DNA: TGTGCCAGCAGCCCGCGCGAAAAGGAAGCCTACGAGCAGTACTTC
CDR3: CASSPREKEAYEQYF

J: TRBJ2-2
size: many
D: TRBD2
V: TRBV7-2
DNA: TGTGCCAGCAGCCCCTTAAAGACGGGACTAGCGGTGGTTGGTGGGGAGCTGTTTTTT
CDR3: CASSPLKTGLAVVGGELFF

J: TRBJ2-7
size: NA
D: NA
V: TRBV7-4
DNA: TGTGCCAGCAGCTCCTTAGAGTACGAGCAGTACTTC
CDR3: CASSSLEYEQYF

J: TRBJ1-1
size: NA
D: NA
V: TRBV7-9
DNA: TGTGCCAGCAGTATCGCGCTTCAGGCTTTCTTT
CDR3: CASSIALQAFF

J: TRBJ2-3
size: many
D: TRBD2
V: TRBV15
DNA: TGTGCCACCAGCAGAGAGCGGGGGGGCACAGATACGCAGTATTTT
CDR3: CATSRERGGTDTQYF

J: TRBJ2-3
size: once
D: NA
V: TRBV29-1
DNA: TGCAGCGTTGCGTTCCGGGCAGATACGCAGTATTTT
CDR3: CSVAFRADTQYF

J: TRBJ2-7
size: NA
D: TRBD1
V: TRBV12-3/TRBV12-4
DNA: TGTGCCAGCAAAGAACAGGGGTCTAGAGGCGAGCAGTACTTC
CDR3: CASKEQGSRGEQYF

J: TRBJ1-1
size: NA
D: NA
V: TRBV13
DNA: TGTGCCAGCAGCGTAGGGGCGTCCCTGGAGACTGAAGCTTTCTTT
CDR3: CASSVGASLETEAFF

J: TRBJ1-2
size: few
D: NA
V: TRBV15
DNA: TGTGCCACCAGCAGGCCCAATAGAAATCGGGGGGGCTACACCTTC
CDR3: CATSRPNRNRGGYTF

J: TRBJ2-7
size: NA
D: NA
V: TRBV20-1
DNA: TGCAGTGCTAGAGATAATACAGGGGGGGTTTACGAGCAGTACTTC
CDR3: CSARDNTGGVYEQYF

J: TRBJ1-1
size: NA
D: NA
V: TRBV29-1
DNA: TGCAGCGTTGTACAGCTTGAAGCTTTCTTT
CDR3: CSVVQLEAFF

J: TRBJ2-5
size: NA
D: NA
V: TRBV15
DNA: TGTGCCACCAGCAGAGATATAGCAGAGGGGACCCAGTACTTC
CDR3: CATSRDIAEGTQYF

J: TRBJ2-2
size: NA
D: TRBD2
V: TRBV9
DNA: TGTGCCAGCAGCGGGACTAGCGGCTACACCGGGGAGCTGTTTTTT
CDR3: CASSGTSGYTGELFF

J: TRBJ2-1
size: NA
D: NA
V: TRBV20-1
DNA: TGCAGTGCTAGCCACAGCCTAGACAGGTCGCATGAGCAGTTCTTC
CDR3: CSASHSLDRSHEQFF

J: TRBJ2-3
size: once
D: NA
V: TRBV11-2
DNA: TGTGCCAGCAGCTTAGAAGCGAGGGGCACAGATACGCAGTATTTT
CDR3: CASSLEARGTDTQYF

J: TRBJ2-3
size: few
D: TRBD2
V: TRBV2
DNA: TGTGCCAGCAGTAGTCCGGGACTAGAGTTGGTAGATACGCAGTATTTT
CDR3: CASSSPGLELVDTQYF

J: TRBJ2-2
size: NA
D: NA
V: TRBV2
DNA: TGTGCCAGGGAGGGGGGCTACACCGGGGAGCTGTTTTTT
CDR3: CAREGGYTGELFF

J: TRBJ1-1
size: few
D: NA
V: TRBV10-2
DNA: TGCGCCACCGAAAGAGATGTGAGCACTGAAGCTTTCTTT
CDR3: CATERDVSTEAFF

J: TRBJ2-5
size: many
D: NA
V: TRBV7-9
DNA: TGTGCCAGCAGCTTGGCAGGGATAGAGACCCAGTACTTC
CDR3: CASSLAGIETQYF

J: TRBJ2-1
size: many
D: NA
V: TRBV7-9
DNA: TGTGCCAGCAGCTTAATCGGGGAGAGCTCCTACAATGAGCAGTTCTTC
CDR3: CASSLIGESSYNEQFF

J: TRBJ2-3
size: NA
D: NA
V: TRBV15
DNA: TGTGCCACCAGCAGAGTAGGAGCGGGTTTGTCAGATACGCAGTATTTT
CDR3: CATSRVGAGLSDTQYF

J: TRBJ1-1
size: NA
D: NA
V: TRBV7-9
DNA: TGTGCCAGCAGCTTAGGAGGAGACGCTTTCTTT
CDR3: CASSLGGDAFF

J: TRBJ1-2
size: NA
D: NA
V: TRBV5-1
DNA: TGCGCCAGCAGCTTGGGGGGGCTTGGGAGTGGCTACACCTTC
CDR3: CASSLGGLGSGYTF

J: TRBJ2-1
size: few
D: NA
V: TRBV20-1
DNA: TGCAGTGCCTGGGGCCGGGGGGCTAACAATGAGCAGTTCTTC
CDR3: CSAWGRGANNEQFF

J: TRBJ1-2
size: few
D: NA
V: TRBV10-3
DNA: TGTGCCATCAGTAGCCCTATTGGCTACACCTTC
CDR3: CAISSPIGYTF

J: TRBJ2-7
size: many
D: NA
V: TRBV20-1
DNA: TGCAGTGCTTCCAAACTCGCGCGGGGGCACTACGAGCAGTACTTC
CDR3: CSASKLARGHYEQYF

J: TRBJ1-3
size: NA
D: NA
V: TRBV29-1
DNA: TGCAGCGTTGCCAAGGACATAGGAAACACCATATATTTT
CDR3: CSVAKDIGNTIYF

J: TRBJ2-1
size: many
D: NA
V: TRBV29-1
DNA: TGCAGCGTAGGGACTCAAAGTACCGCCTACAATGAGCAGTTCTTC
CDR3: CSVGTQSTAYNEQFF

J: TRBJ1-1
size: NA
D: TRBD1
V: TRBV6-5
DNA: TGTGCCAGCAGTTACGAAGGGGGCGCCTTAACTGAAGCTTTCTTT
CDR3: CASSYEGGALTEAFF

J: TRBJ2-1
size: NA
D: NA
V: TRBV20-1
DNA: TGCAGTGCTAGAGATACATTGGGGGGCGACTACAATGAGCAGTTCTTC
CDR3: CSARDTLGGDYNEQFF

J: TRBJ2-1
size: few
D: TRBD2
V: TRBV10-3
DNA: TGTGCCATCAGGGAAGGGACTAGCGGGGTCTACAATGAGCAGTTCTTC
CDR3: CAIREGTSGVYNEQFF

J: TRBJ2-7
size: NA
D: TRBD2
V: TRBV30
DNA: TGTGCCTGGAGTGGCGGGGGGCCGCAGTACTTC
CDR3: CAWSGGGPQYF

J: TRBJ2-4
size: many
D: NA
V: TRBV19
DNA: TGTGCCAGTAGTTCCCTCGTGATGGGGCTGAAAAACATTCAGTACTTC
CDR3: CASSSLVMGLKNIQYF

J: TRBJ2-7
size: NA
D: TRBD2
V: TRBV24-1
DNA: TGTGCCACCAGTGCGGGAGGGTCCTACGAGCAGTACTTC
CDR3: CATSAGGSYEQYF